The sequence of this TCR beta chain was determined in a study of a mutant IDH1 vaccine in newly diagnosed glioma. Study-wide context: Before enrollment, patients got radiotherapy alone, temozolomide alone, or mostly the combination.

CDR1 and CDR2 (germline): SGHDT, YYEEEE. V was clipped by 1 base and J by 4 bases, with 18 bases between them. The CDR3 runs to 16 residues. Time point here: week 23, last vaccination. Vaccine doses each comprised 300 ug of mutant IDH1 20-mer peptide, with topical imiquimod. Donors' newly diagnosed IDH1-mutant WHO grade 3 or 4 astrocytomas lacked nuclear ATRX. Study-level points and caveats: Alterations occurring in top peripheral T cell clonotypes seemed unrelated to pseudoprogression. Across multiple MHC alleles, 90% to 95% of patients had vaccine-induced responses.

As for this clone: Antigen specificity is unknown.

Sequenced by immunoSEQ multiplex PCR; TCRdb stores in-frame clones only, minus some. The sample carries 25,000 to 30,000 clones, 65% to 85% recorded once. The TCR was taken from a woman aged 18-35 years with glioma. Source: PBMCs, taken from a glioma patient whose treatment included an IDH1 peptide vaccine. This sequence joins TRBV5-6 and TRBJ2-7; D possibly matches TRBD1 or TRBD2 (5 bases each). The CDR3 nucleotides read TGTGCCAGCAGCTTGCCCGGGGCGGCCGGCTGGTACGAGCAGTACTTC. This encodes CASSLPGAAGWYEQYF.